This T cell receptor beta chain was captured by sequencing in a study of T cell repertoires in cytomegalovirus infection. This clonotype was seen only a few times. From the reads, TCRdb called clonotypes with MiXCR, one entry per CDR3 protein. Of 170,000 or so distinct CDR3 sequences in the sample, about a sixth are singletons; the top ten hold around 25%. Germline CDR1 and CDR2: SGHVS and FNYEAQ. This CDR3 has 17 amino acids. V shed 5 bases, J shed 8 bases, and the junction held 15 bases outside the gene matches. The sequence was collected from a human donor in good health (CMV status not recorded). Some clones in this sample may be carry-over from other donors' samples. The genes are TRBV7-6 and TRBJ1-2, with TRBD1 matching over 12 bases. The sample taken for sequencing was CD8+ T cells from PBMCs. CDR3 in amino acids: CASSPFGGTGGAEGYTF. In DNA form, the CDR3 reads TGTGCCAGCAGCCCATTTGGGGGGACAGGGGGCGCGGAAGGCTACACCTTC.